The clone carrying this T cell receptor (beta chain) was counted ten times or more. This entry comes from a study of T cells in Graves' hyperthyroidism and ophthalmopathy. V shed 2 bases and J shed 1 base, with 8 bases lying between them. There are 14 residues in the CDR3. Germline CDR1 reads SGHAT; CDR2 reads FQNNGV. There were TCR beta CDR3 regions amplified from RNA transcripts. Using the HTBI primer set, a first-round RT-PCR was run on the TCR CDR3. TCRdb reprocessed the multiplex PCR reads with MiXCR, giving one entry per CDR3 protein. The sample has 600,000 to 850,000 distinct CDR3 sequences, 18% seen once.

Material for sequencing was blood. This chain links TRBV11-2 with TRBJ1-1; D call uncertain. The clonotype was recovered from a woman between 45 and 65 years old with Graves' hyperthyroidism that later progressed to Graves' ophthalmopathy. CDR3 sequence (DNA): TGTGCCAGCAGCTTAAGGACGGAGAACACTGAAGCTTTCTTT. Residues: CASSLRTENTEAFF.